This T cell receptor (beta chain) appears in the sequencing data of a study of blood T cell repertoires in COVID-19. Study details: Researchers got acute and convalescent COVID-19 samples from the United States, Italy and Spain. T cells, B-cell-depleted T cells, or PBMCs supplied cDNA or gDNA.

Some clones are missing from TCRdb's copy, which holds only in-frame ones; the method was immunoSEQ multiplex PCR. The repertoire includes around 400,000 clones, roughly 90% of them detected once, and roughly 1.4% sits in the top ten. Germline V gives CDR1 KGHSH, CDR2 LQKENI. V was pared by 2 bases and J by 2 bases, with 8 bases of the junction left unmatched. CDR3 length: 18 amino acids. Individuals aged about 18 to 89 years were recruited from approximately 22 US areas. People in the exposed group encountered a COVID-19 case within 2 weeks before entering the study. The chain joins TRBV18 to TRBJ2-3; TRBD2 matches 12 bases. The sequenced material came from PBMCs or T cells enriched from blood (not recorded which). The clonotype comes from a woman aged 18-29 years who had been exposed to COVID-19. DNA for the CDR3: TGTGCCAGCTCACCATTCCCTCCTAGCGGGAGGGTCACAGATACGCAGTATTTT. Its translation: CASSPFPPSGRVTDTQYF.